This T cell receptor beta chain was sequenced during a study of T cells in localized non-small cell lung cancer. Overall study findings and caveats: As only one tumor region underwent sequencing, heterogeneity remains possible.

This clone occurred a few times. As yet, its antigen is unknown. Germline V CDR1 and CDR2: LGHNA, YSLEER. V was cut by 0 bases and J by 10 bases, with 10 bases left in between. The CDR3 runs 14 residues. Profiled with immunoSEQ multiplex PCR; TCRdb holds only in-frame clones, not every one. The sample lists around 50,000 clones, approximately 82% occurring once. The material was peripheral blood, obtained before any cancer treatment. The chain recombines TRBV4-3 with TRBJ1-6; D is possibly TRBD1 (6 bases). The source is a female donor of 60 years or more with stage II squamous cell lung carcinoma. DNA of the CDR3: TGCGCCAGCAGCCAAGAGGGGGGCCGGTCACCCCTCCACTTT. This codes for CASSQEGGRSPLHF.